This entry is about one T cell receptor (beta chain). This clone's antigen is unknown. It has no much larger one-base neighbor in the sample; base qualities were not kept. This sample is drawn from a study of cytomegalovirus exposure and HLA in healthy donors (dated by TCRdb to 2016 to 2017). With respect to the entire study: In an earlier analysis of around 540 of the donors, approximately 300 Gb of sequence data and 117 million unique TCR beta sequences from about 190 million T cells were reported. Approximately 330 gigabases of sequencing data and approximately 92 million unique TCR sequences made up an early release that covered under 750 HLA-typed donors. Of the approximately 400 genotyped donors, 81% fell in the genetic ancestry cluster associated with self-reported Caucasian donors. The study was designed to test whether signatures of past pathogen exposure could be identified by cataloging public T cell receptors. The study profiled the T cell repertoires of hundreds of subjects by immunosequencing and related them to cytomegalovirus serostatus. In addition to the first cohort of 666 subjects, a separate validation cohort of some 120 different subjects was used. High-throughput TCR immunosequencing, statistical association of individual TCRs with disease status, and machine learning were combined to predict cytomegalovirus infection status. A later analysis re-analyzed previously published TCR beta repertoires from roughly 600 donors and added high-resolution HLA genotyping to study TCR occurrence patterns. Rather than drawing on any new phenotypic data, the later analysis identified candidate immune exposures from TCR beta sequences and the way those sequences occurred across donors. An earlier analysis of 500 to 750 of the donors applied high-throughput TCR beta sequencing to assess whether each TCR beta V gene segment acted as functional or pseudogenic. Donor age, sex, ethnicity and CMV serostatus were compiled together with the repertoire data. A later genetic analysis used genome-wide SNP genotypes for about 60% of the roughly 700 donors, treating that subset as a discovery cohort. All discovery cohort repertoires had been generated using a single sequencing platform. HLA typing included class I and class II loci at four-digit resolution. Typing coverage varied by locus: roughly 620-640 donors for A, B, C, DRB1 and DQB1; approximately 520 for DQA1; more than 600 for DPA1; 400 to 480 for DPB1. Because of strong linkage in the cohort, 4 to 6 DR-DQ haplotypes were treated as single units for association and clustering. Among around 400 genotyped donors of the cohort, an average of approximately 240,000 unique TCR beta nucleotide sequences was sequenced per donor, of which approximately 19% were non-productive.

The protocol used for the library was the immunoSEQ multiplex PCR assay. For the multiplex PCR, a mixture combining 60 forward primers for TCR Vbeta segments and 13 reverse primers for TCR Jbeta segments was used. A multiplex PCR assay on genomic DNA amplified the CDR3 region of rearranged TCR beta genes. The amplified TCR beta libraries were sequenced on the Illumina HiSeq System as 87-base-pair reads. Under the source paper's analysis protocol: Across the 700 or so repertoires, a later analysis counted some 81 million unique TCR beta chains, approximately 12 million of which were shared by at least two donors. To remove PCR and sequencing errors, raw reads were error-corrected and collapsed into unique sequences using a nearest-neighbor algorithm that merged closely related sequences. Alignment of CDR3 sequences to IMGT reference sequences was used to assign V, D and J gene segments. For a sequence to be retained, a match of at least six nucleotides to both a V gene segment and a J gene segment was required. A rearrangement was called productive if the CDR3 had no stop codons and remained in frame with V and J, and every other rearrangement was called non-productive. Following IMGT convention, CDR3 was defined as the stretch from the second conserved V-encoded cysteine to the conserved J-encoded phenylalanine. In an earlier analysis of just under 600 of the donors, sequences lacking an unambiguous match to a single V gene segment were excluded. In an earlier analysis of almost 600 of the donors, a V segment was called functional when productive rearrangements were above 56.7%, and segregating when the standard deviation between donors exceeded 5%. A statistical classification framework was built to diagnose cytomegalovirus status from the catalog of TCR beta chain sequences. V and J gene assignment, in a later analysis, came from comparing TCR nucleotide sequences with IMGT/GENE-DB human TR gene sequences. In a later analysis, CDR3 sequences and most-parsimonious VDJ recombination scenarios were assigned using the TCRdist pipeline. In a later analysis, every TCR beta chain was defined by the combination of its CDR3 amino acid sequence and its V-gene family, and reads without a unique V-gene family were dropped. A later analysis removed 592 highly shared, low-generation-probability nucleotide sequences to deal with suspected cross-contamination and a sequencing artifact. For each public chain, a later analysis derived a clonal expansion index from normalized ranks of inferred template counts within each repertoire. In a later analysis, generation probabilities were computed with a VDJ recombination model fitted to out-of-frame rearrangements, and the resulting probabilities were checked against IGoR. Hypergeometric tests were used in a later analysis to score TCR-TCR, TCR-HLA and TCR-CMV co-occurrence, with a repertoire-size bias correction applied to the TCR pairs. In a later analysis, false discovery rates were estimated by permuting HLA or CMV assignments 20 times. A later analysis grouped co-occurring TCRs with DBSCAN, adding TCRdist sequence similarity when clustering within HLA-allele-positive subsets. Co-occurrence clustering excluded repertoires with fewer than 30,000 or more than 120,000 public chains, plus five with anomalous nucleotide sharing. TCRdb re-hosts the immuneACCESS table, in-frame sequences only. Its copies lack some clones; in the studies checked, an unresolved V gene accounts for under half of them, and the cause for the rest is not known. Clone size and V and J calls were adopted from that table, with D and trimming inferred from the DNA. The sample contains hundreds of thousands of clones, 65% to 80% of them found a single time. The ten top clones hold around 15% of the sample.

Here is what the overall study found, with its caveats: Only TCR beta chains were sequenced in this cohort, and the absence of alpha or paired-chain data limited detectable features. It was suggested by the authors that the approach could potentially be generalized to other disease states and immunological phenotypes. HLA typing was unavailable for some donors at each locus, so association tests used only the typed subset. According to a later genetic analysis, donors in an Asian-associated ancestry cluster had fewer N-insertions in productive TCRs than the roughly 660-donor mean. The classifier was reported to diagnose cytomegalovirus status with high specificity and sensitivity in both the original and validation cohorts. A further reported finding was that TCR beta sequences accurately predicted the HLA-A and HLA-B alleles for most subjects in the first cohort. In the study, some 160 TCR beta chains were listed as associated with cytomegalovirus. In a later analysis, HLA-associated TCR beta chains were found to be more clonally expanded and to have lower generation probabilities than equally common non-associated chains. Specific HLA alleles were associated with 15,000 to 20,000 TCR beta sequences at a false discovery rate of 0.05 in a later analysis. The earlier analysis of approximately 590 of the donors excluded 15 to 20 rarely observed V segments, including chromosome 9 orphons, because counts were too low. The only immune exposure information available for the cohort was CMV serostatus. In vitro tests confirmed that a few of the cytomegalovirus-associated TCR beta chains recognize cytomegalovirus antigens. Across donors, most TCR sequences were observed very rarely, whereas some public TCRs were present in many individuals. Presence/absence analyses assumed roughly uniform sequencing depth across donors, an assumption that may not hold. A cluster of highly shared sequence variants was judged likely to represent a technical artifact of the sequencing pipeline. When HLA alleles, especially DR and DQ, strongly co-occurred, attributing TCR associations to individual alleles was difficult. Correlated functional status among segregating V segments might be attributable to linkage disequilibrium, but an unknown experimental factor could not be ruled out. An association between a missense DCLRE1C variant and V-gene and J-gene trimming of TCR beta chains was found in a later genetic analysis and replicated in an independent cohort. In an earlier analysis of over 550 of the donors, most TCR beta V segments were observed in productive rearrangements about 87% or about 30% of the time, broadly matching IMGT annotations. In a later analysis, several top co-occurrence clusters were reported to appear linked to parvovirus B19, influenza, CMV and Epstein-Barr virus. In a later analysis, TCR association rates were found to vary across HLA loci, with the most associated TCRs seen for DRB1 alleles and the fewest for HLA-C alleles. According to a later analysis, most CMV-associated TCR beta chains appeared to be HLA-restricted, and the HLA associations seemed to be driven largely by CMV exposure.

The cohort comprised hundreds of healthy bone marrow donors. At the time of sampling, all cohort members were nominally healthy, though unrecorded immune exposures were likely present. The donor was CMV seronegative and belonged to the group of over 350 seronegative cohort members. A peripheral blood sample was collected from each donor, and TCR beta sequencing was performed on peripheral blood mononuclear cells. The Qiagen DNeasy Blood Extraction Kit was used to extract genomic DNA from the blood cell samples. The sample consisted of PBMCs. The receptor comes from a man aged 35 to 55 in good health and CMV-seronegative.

For the CDR3, the sequence is CASSVGPKYQETQYF. The DNA is as follows: TGTGCCAGCAGCGTAGGTCCTAAGTACCAAGAGACCCAGTACTTC. The rearrangement combines TRBV9 with TRBJ2-5; the D gene assignment is ambiguous. V gives up 0 bases and J gives up 0 bases, and the segment between their germline ends measures 9 bases. Reading the germline V gene gives CDR1 SGDLS and CDR2 YYNGEE. From the cysteine up to the phenylalanine, the CDR3 has a length of 15 residues. Left in the record is the CDR3 DNA by itself, 45 bases read in frame from the first base.